These T cell receptor beta chains were read from a single sample in a study of resident and recirculating memory T cells in vitiligo. The data were produced by immunoSEQ multiplex PCR, yet TCRdb's version contains in-frame clones alone and is incomplete. The table includes tens of thousands of clones, 92% detected once. The material sequenced was blood. These receptors all come from a male donor with vitiligo. Both conserved end residues are part of each CDR3. Each record gives: CDR3 protein, CDR3 DNA, CDR3 length, V gene, D gene, clone size, J gene. D genes are given only for firm matches. The size of a clone is reported for some rows only, either as once, few or many, or as a class for expanded clones.

CDR3: CASSLSGTTYEQYF
DNA: TGTGCCAGCAGTTTAAGCGGGACCACCTACGAGCAGTACTTC
length: 14
V: TRBV27
D: TRBD2
size: -
J: TRBJ2-7

CDR3: CASSQDEAAGTQETQYF
DNA: TGTGCCAGCAGCCAAGATGAGGCAGCGGGGACCCAAGAGACCCAGTACTTC
length: 17
V: TRBV14
D: TRBD2
size: -
J: TRBJ2-5

CDR3: CASSFRDRGKNIQYF
DNA: TGTGCCAGCAGTTTTCGGGACAGGGGGAAAAACATTCAGTACTTC
length: 15
V: TRBV27
D: TRBD1
size: -
J: TRBJ2-4

CDR3: CASTPDRRTKNSNQPQHF
DNA: TGTGCCAGTACCCCCGACAGACGGACCAAGAATAGCAATCAGCCCCAGCATTTT
length: 18
V: TRBV7-8
D: -
size: once
J: TRBJ1-5

CDR3: CASSPSSAGANVLTF
DNA: TGCGCCAGCAGCCCCTCTAGCGCTGGGGCCAACGTCCTGACTTTC
length: 15
V: TRBV5-1
D: -
size: -
J: TRBJ2-6

CDR3: CASSEEFQGASGYTF
DNA: TGTGCCAGCAGTGAAGAGTTCCAGGGGGCTAGTGGCTACACCTTC
length: 15
V: TRBV6-4
D: TRBD1
size: -
J: TRBJ1-2

CDR3: CASSFQLLTGGSKGNTIYF
DNA: TGTGCCAGCAGCTTCCAACTCTTGACAGGGGGCTCGAAAGGAAACACCATATATTTT
length: 19
V: TRBV7-2
D: TRBD1
size: -
J: TRBJ1-3

CDR3: CASSPTGGDIQYF
DNA: TGTGCCAGCAGCCCGACAGGGGGCGACATTCAGTACTTC
length: 13
V: TRBV11-3
D: TRBD1
size: -
J: TRBJ2-4

CDR3: CASSSSMTGTEAFF
DNA: TGTGCCAGCAGCTCGTCGATGACAGGGACTGAAGCTTTCTTT
length: 14
V: TRBV7-9
D: TRBD1
size: -
J: TRBJ1-1

CDR3: CASSLVTPLNF
DNA: TGTGCCAGCAGCTTAGTCACACCCTTGAACTTC
length: 11
V: TRBV7-9
D: -
size: -
J: TRBJ2-4

CDR3: CASSAGGWSNQPQHF
DNA: TGTGCCAGCAGCGCCGGCGGATGGAGCAATCAGCCCCAGCATTTT
length: 15
V: TRBV9
D: -
size: -
J: TRBJ1-5

CDR3: CASSSSGPGQFF
DNA: TGTGCCAGCAGCTCTAGCGGGCCCGGGCAGTTCTTC
length: 12
V: TRBV5-6
D: TRBD2
size: -
J: TRBJ2-1

CDR3: CASSLLTTVYQETQYF
DNA: TGTGCCAGCAGTTTACTGACTACCGTGTACCAAGAGACCCAGTACTTC
length: 16
V: TRBV28
D: -
size: -
J: TRBJ2-5

CDR3: CASSRTSVMADTQYF
DNA: TGTGCCAGTAGTAGAACCTCGGTTATGGCAGATACGCAGTATTTT
length: 15
V: TRBV19
D: -
size: -
J: TRBJ2-3

CDR3: CASSEMGGSTDTQYF
DNA: TGTGCCAGCAGTGAAATGGGGGGGTCTACAGATACGCAGTATTTT
length: 15
V: TRBV6-1
D: TRBD2
size: -
J: TRBJ2-3

CDR3: CASSQGGGLAANTGELFF
DNA: TGTGCCAGCAGCCAAGGGGGGGGACTAGCAGCGAACACCGGGGAGCTGTTTTTT
length: 18
V: TRBV7-3
D: TRBD2
size: -
J: TRBJ2-2

CDR3: CASIRDTGTEAFF
DNA: TGTGCCAGCATTCGGGACACCGGCACTGAAGCTTTCTTT
length: 13
V: TRBV5-6
D: -
size: -
J: TRBJ1-1

CDR3: CASSFPEHPGQGGYGYTF
DNA: TGTGCCAGCAGCTTTCCCGAACATCCTGGACAGGGGGGGTATGGCTACACCTTC
length: 18
V: TRBV11-2
D: TRBD1
size: -
J: TRBJ1-2

CDR3: CASSLEGRVYGYTF
DNA: TGTGCCAGCAGCTTAGAAGGCAGGGTATATGGCTACACCTTC
length: 14
V: TRBV13
D: -
size: -
J: TRBJ1-2

CDR3: CASSLGQGSGMNTEAFF
DNA: TGTGCCAGCAGCCTGGGACAGGGTAGCGGGATGAACACTGAAGCTTTCTTT
length: 17
V: TRBV5-8
D: TRBD1
size: -
J: TRBJ1-1

CDR3: CASSEAIRDSEQFF
DNA: TGTGCCAGCAGTGAAGCAATCAGGGATAGTGAGCAGTTCTTC
length: 14
V: TRBV2
D: -
size: -
J: TRBJ2-1

CDR3: CASTSQGITEAFF
DNA: TGTGCCAGCACTTCTCAGGGAATCACTGAAGCTTTCTTT
length: 13
V: TRBV11-2
D: -
size: -
J: TRBJ1-1

CDR3: CASSQNNPQHF
DNA: TGTGCCAGCAGTCAAAACAATCCCCAGCATTTT
length: 11
V: TRBV6-6
D: -
size: -
J: TRBJ1-5

CDR3: CASSLPIVDSPEAFF
DNA: TGTGCCAGCTCACTACCGATCGTGGACAGCCCTGAAGCTTTCTTT
length: 15
V: TRBV18
D: -
size: -
J: TRBJ1-1

CDR3: CASGGFATNEKLFF
DNA: TGTGCCAGCGGAGGGTTTGCAACTAATGAAAAACTGTTTTTT
length: 14
V: TRBV27
D: -
size: -
J: TRBJ1-4

CDR3: CASSPGTSGRDTQYF
DNA: TGTGCCAGCAGCCCCGGGACTAGCGGGAGAGATACGCAGTATTTT
length: 15
V: TRBV7-3
D: TRBD2
size: -
J: TRBJ2-3

CDR3: CASSHPGQGDEKLFF
DNA: TGCGCCAGCAGCCACCCCGGACAGGGGGACGAAAAACTGTTTTTT
length: 15
V: TRBV4-1
D: TRBD1
size: -
J: TRBJ1-4